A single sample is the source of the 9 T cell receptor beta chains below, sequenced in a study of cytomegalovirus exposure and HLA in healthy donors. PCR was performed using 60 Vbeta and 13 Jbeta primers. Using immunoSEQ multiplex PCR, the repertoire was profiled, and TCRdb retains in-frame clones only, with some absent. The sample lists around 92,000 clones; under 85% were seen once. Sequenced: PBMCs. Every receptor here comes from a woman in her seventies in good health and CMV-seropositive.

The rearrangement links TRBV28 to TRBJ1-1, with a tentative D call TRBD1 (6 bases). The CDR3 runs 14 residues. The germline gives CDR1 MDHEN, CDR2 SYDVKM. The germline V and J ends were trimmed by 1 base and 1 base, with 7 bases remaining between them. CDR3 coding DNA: TGTGCCAGCAGTTTATTAGGGGGGAACACTGAAGCTTTCTTT. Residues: CASSLLGGNTEAFF.

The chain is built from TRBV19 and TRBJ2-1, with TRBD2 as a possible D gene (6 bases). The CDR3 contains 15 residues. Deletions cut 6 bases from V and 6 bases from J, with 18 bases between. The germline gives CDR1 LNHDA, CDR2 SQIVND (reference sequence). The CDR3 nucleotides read TGTGCCAGTAGCACCCGGGACCGACTAGGCAATGAGCAGTTCTTC. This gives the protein CASSTRDRLGNEQFF.

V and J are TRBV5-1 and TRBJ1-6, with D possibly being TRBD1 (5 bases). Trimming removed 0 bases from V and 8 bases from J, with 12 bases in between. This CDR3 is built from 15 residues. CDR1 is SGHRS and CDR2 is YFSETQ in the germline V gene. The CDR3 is CASSLAGGRDSPLHF. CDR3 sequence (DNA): TGCGCCAGCAGCTTGGCGGGGGGAAGAGATTCACCCCTCCACTTT. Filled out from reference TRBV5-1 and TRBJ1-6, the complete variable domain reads KAGVTQTPRYLIKTRGQQVTLSCSPISGHRSVSWYQQTPGQGLQFLFEYFSETQRNKGNFPGRFSGRQFSNSRSEMNVSTLELGDSALYLCASSLAGGRDSPLHFGNGTRLTVT.

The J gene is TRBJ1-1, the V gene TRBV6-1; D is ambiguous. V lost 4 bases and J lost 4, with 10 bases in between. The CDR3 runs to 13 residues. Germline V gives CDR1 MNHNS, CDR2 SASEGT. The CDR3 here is CASSGRVGTEAFF. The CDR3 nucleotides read TGTGCCAGCAGTGGCCGGGTAGGCACTGAAGCTTTCTTT.

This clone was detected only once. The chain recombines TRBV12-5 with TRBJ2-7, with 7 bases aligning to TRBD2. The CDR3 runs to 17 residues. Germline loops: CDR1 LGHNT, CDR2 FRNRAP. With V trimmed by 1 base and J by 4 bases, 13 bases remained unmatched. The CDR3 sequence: CASGLASSGKTLYEQYF. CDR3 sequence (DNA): TGTGCTAGTGGTTTGGCCTCTAGCGGTAAGACCCTATACGAGCAGTACTTC.

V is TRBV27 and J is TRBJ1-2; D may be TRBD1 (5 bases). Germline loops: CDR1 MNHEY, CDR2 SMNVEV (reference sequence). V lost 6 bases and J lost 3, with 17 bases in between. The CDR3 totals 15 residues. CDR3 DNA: TGTGCCAGCAGGCGGGACCCCCGGGCGGACTATGGCTACACCTTC. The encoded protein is CASRRDPRADYGYTF.

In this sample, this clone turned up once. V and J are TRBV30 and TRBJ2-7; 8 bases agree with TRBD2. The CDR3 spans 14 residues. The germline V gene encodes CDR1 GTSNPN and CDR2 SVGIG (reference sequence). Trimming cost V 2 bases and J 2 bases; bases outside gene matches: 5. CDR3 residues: CAWSSGRGPYEQYF. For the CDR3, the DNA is TGTGCCTGGAGTAGCGGGAGAGGTCCCTACGAGCAGTACTTC. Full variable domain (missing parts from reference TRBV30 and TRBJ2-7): SQTIHQWPATLVQPVGSPLSLECTVEGTSNPNLYWYRQAAGRGLQLLFYSVGIGQISSEVPQNLSASRPQDRQFILSSKKLLLSDSGFYLCAWSSGRGPYEQYFGPGTRLTVT.

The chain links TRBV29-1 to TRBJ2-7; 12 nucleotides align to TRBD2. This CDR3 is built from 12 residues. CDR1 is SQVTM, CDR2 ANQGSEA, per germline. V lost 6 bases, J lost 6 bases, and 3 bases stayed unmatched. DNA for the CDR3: TGCAGCGTGACTAGCGGGAGTGCCGAGCAGTACTTC. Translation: CSVTSGSAEQYF.

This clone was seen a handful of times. The CDR3 DNA follows: TGTGCCAGCAGCGCCCAGACAGGACCTGGGGCACCCCTCCACTTT. As protein: CASSAQTGPGAPLHF. This chain joins TRBV9 and TRBJ1-6; weak D call: TRBD1 (6 bases). CDR3 length: 15 amino acids. Between the trimmed V and J ends, which lost 3 bases and 11 bases, there was a span of 18 bases. Germline V gene lookup returns CDR1 SGDLS and CDR2 YYNGEE. Using reference TRBV9 and TRBJ1-6 for the parts outside the CDR3, the full variable domain is DSGVTQTPKHLITATGQRVTLRCSPRSGDLSVYWYQQSLDQGLQFLIQYYNGEERAKGNILERFSAQQFPDLHSELNLSSLELGDSALYFCASSAQTGPGAPLHFGNGTRLTVT.